The rows below give T cell receptor beta chains drawn from one sample of a study of glioma-infiltrating T cells. TCRdb analysed the multiplex PCR reads with MiXCR anew, one entry per CDR3 protein. Here the sample spans 100,000 to 150,000 distinct CDR3 sequences, 20% to 25% being singletons. Sequencing input: glioma tissue, nonneoplastic brain tissue, or PBMCs (not recorded which). The receptors stem from a human donor with low-grade glioma or glioblastoma, undergoing nonglioma brain surgery, or in good health (not recorded which). Both conserved end residues are part of each CDR3. A D gene is named only where the DNA matches it firmly. Clone size is given for some rows only: seen once, a few or many times, or a class if the clone is expanded.

>TRBV20-1|TRBJ1-5|many|.
CSAVGRGNQPQHF
TGCAGTGCTGTCGGTAGGGGGAATCAGCCCCAGCATTTT
>TRBV5-1|TRBJ2-3|few|TRBD1
CASSLRGGTSTDTQYF
TGCGCCAGCAGCTTGCGAGGGGGCACTAGCACAGATACGCAGTATTTT
>TRBV28|TRBJ2-3|few|.
CASSLSELSTDTQYF
TGTGCCAGCAGTTTATCTGAGTTATCCACAGATACGCAGTATTTT
>TRBV27|TRBJ1-2|many|.
CASSKANYGYTF
TGTGCCAGCAGTAAAGCTAACTATGGCTACACCTTC
>TRBV20-1|TRBJ1-5|few|TRBD1
CSARQGGQNQPQHF
TGCAGTGCTAGACAGGGGGGGCAAAATCAGCCCCAGCATTTT
>TRBV6-1|TRBJ1-1|.|.
CASSPMGLVMNTEAFF
TGTGCCAGCAGCCCGATGGGTTTGGTGATGAACACTGAAGCTTTCTTT
>TRBV6-1|TRBJ2-3|few|.
CASTLDGSTDTQYF
TGTGCCAGCACCCTGGACGGGAGCACAGATACGCAGTATTTT
>TRBV6-1|TRBJ1-5|many|TRBD1
CASSLLGQGNQPQHF
TGTGCCAGCAGTTTACTAGGACAGGGCAATCAGCCCCAGCATTTT
>TRBV19|TRBJ1-5|.|.
CASSWGGFQPQHF
TGTGCCAGTAGTTGGGGGGGGTTCCAGCCCCAGCATTTT
>TRBV2|TRBJ1-1|few|.
CASISLPGFTEAFF
TGTGCCAGCATCTCCCTCCCGGGGTTCACTGAAGCTTTCTTT
>TRBV19|TRBJ2-3|few|TRBD1
CASRPIDRGLDTQYF
TGTGCCAGTAGGCCGATTGACAGGGGGCTGGATACGCAGTATTTT
>TRBV10-3|TRBJ2-3|few|TRBD1
CATLRDRSTDTQYF
TGTGCCACCCTCCGGGACAGAAGCACAGATACGCAGTATTTT
>TRBV6-1|TRBJ1-6|.|TRBD1
CASSRTGDDSPLHF
TGTGCCAGCAGTAGGACAGGGGATGATTCACCCCTCCACTTT
>TRBV7-8|TRBJ1-4|.|.
CASSTDRTEKLFF
TGTGCCAGCAGTACAGACCGCACTGAAAAACTGTTTTTT
>TRBV19|TRBJ1-5|few|.
CASSIGFQPQHF
TGTGCCAGTAGTATTGGGTTTCAGCCCCAGCATTTT
>TRBV3-1|TRBJ1-1|.|.
CASSAHRNTEAFF
TGTGCCAGCAGCGCCCACAGGAATACTGAAGCTTTCTTT
>TRBV19|TRBJ1-5|few|.
CAIRPAGDSNQPQHF
TGTGCCATTAGACCAGCGGGGGATAGCAATCAGCCCCAGCATTTT
>TRBV3-1|TRBJ2-2|few|.
CASSQRHTNTGELFF
TGTGCCAGCAGCCAACGGCACACGAACACCGGGGAGCTGTTTTTT
>TRBV19|TRBJ1-5|.|.
CASNRLGNQPQHF
TGTGCCAGCAATCGACTGGGGAATCAGCCCCAGCATTTT
>TRBV6-6|TRBJ1-5|many|.
CASSYLFVGTQPQHF
TGTGCCAGCAGTTACCTTTTTGTGGGGACTCAGCCCCAGCATTTT
>TRBV4-1|TRBJ2-5|many|.
CASSQEGETQYF
TGCGCCAGCAGCCAAGAGGGGGAGACCCAGTACTTC
>TRBV6-6|TRBJ1-2|.|.
CAGSYSSSGTSGYAF
TGTGCCGGCAGTTACTCGAGTTCCGGGACATCTGGCTACGCCTTC
>TRBV20-1|TRBJ1-2|.|.
CSAIPPWDRSNYGYTF
TGCAGTGCTATCCCCCCTTGGGACCGATCTAACTATGGCTACACCTTC
>TRBV7-2|TRBJ2-1|few|TRBD2
CASSSAPLRGASEGKFF
TGTGCCAGCAGCTCGGCCCCGTTGCGGGGGGCCTCCGAGGGAAAGTTCTTC
>TRBV7-9|TRBJ1-2|few|.
CASSPGSTENGYTF
TGTGCCAGCAGTCCGGGATCAACTGAAAATGGCTACACCTTC
>TRBV28|TRBJ1-6|few|.
CASSLQGPAQVPLHF
TGTGCCAGCAGTTTACAGGGTCCGGCACAGGTTCCCCTCCACTTT
>TRBV28|TRBJ2-1|many|.
CASSFEAGENEQFF
TGTGCCAGCAGTTTTGAAGCAGGTGAAAATGAGCAGTTCTTC
>TRBV7-9|TRBJ1-5|many|.
CASSFSGYSNQPQHF
TGTGCCAGCAGCTTCTCAGGCTATAGCAATCAGCCCCAGCATTTT
>TRBV7-2|TRBJ2-5|few|TRBD2
CASSLEGLAGPQETQYF
TGTGCCAGCAGCTTAGAGGGGCTAGCGGGGCCTCAAGAGACCCAGTACTTC
>TRBV7-9|TRBJ1-2|.|TRBD1
CASSLVGQEGYTF
TGTGCCAGCAGCTTAGTGGGACAGGAAGGCTACACCTTC
>TRBV28|TRBJ2-1|many|.
CASGGRGSYNEQFF
TGTGCCAGCGGGGGTCGGGGCTCCTACAATGAGCAGTTCTTC
>TRBV5-8|TRBJ2-3|.|.
CASSPGRTDTQYF
TGTGCCAGCAGCCCCGGCCGCACAGATACGCAGTATTTT
>TRBV4-1|TRBJ2-5|.|TRBD2
CASSQVSSGGQETQYF
TGCGCCAGCAGCCAAGTCTCTAGCGGGGGGCAAGAGACCCAGTACTTC
>TRBV10-3|TRBJ2-1|few|.
CAISETRAGTGNEQFF
TGTGCCATCAGTGAGACCCGGGCCGGAACGGGCAATGAGCAGTTCTTC
>TRBV6-6|TRBJ2-3|many|.
CASSYHSRSSTDTQYF
TGTGCCAGCAGTTACCACTCTAGGAGCTCCACAGATACGCAGTATTTT
>TRBV6-1|TRBJ2-1|many|TRBD2
CASSVGGLAGGKRYNEQFF
TGTGCCAGCAGTGTGGGTGGACTAGCGGGGGGCAAACGCTACAATGAGCAGTTCTTC
>TRBV5-1|TRBJ1-6|.|.
CASSLQLYNSPLHF
TGCGCCAGCAGCTTGCAACTGTATAATTCACCCCTCCACTTT
>TRBV6-1|TRBJ1-1|many|.
CASSEWAGNTEAFF
TGTGCCAGCAGTGAATGGGCCGGGAACACTGAAGCTTTCTTT
>TRBV6-5|TRBJ2-1|.|.
CAGSYSIGTGYNEEFF
TGTGCCGGCAGTTACTCGATTGGGACGGGCTACAATGAGGAGTTCTTC
>TRBV2|TRBJ1-5|few|.
CASRDPPSNQPQHF
TGTGCCAGCAGGGACCCCCCGAGCAATCAGCCCCAGCATTTT
>TRBV7-2|TRBJ1-1|.|.
CASSWGRTNTEAFF
TGTGCCAGCAGCTGGGGACGGACGAACACTGAAGCTTTCTTT